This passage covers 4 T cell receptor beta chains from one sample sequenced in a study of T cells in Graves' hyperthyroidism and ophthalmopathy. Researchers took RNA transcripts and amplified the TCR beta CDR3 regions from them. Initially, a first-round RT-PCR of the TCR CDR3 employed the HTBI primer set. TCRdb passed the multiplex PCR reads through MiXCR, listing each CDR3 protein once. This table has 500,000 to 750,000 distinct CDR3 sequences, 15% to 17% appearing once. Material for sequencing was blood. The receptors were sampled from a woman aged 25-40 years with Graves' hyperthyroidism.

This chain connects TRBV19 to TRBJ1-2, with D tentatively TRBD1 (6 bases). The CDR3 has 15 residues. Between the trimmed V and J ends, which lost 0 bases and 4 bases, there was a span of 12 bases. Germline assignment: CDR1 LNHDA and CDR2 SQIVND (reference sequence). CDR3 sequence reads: CASSIEVQGTYGYTF. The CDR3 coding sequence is TGTGCCAGTAGTATAGAGGTACAGGGAACCTATGGCTACACCTTC.

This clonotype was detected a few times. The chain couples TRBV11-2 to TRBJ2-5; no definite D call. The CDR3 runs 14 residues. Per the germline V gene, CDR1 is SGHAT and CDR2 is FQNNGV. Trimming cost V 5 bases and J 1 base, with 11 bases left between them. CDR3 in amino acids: CASSVGFAQETQYF. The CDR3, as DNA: TGTGCCAGCAGCGTAGGATTCGCCCAAGAGACCCAGTACTTC.

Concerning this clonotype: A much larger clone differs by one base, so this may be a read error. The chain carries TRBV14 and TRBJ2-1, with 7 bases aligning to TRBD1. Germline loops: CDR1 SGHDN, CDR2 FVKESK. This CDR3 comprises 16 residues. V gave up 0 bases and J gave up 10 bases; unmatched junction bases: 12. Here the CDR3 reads CASSQERGGRSREQFF. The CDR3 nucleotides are TGTGCCAGCAGCCAAGAACGAGGGGGCCGATCTCGCGAGCAGTTCTTC.

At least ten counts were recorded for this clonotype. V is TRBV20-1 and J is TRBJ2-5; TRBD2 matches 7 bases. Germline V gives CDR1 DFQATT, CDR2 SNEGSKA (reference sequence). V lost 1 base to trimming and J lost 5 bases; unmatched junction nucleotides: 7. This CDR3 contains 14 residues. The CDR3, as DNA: TGCAGTGCTAGAGGGACTAGTGGGTGGGAGACCCAGTACTTC. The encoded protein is CSARGTSGWETQYF.